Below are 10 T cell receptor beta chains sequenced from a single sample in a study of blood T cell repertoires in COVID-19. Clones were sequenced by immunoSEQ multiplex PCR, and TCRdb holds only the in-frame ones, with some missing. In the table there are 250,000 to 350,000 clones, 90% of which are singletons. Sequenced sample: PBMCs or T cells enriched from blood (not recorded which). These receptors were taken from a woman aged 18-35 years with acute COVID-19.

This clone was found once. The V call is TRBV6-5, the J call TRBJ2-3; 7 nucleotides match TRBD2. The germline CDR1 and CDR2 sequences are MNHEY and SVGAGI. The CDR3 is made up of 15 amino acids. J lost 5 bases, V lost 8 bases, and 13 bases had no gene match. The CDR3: CASLREGPMGDTQYF. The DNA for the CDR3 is TGTGCCAGCCTCAGGGAGGGCCCGATGGGAGATACGCAGTATTTT.

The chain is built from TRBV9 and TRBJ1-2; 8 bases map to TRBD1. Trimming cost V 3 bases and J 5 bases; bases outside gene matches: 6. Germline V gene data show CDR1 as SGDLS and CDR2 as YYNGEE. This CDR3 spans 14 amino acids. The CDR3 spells CASSGGQGGYGYTF. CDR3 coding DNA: TGTGCCAGCAGCGGAGGACAGGGTGGATATGGCTACACCTTC.

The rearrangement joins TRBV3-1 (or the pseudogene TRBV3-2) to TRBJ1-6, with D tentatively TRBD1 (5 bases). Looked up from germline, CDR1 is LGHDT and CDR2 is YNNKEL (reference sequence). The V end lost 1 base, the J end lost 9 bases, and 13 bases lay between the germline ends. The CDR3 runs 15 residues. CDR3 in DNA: TGTGCCAGCAGCCAAGGCGGCCGGAGGGGTTCACCCCTCCACTTT. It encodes CASSQGGRRGSPLHF.

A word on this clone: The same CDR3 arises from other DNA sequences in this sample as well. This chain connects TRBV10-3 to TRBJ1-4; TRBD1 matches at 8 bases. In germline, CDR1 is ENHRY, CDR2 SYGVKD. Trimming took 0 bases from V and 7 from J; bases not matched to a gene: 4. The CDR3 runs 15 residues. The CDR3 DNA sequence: TGTGCCATCAGTGAGTCGACAGGGGCGGCTGAAAAACTGTTTTTT. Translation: CAISESTGAAEKLFF.

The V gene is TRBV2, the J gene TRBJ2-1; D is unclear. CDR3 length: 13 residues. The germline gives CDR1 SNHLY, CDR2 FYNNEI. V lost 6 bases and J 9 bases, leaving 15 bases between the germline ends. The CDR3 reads CASRDGGVVEQFF. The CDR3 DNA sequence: TGTGCCAGCAGAGACGGCGGCGTAGTTGAGCAGTTCTTC.

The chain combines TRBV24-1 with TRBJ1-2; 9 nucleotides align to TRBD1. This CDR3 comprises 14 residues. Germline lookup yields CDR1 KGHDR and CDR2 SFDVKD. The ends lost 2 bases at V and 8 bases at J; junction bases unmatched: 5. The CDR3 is CATSDSGTGKGYTF. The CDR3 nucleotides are TGTGCCACCAGTGATTCCGGGACAGGGAAGGGCTACACCTTC.

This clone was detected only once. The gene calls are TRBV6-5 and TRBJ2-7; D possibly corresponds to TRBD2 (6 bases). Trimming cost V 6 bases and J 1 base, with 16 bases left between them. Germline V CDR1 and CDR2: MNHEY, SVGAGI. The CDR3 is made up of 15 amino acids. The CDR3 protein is CASSPLSGSSYEQYF. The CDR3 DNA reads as TGTGCCAGCAGCCCCCTGAGCGGGTCTTCCTACGAGCAGTACTTC.

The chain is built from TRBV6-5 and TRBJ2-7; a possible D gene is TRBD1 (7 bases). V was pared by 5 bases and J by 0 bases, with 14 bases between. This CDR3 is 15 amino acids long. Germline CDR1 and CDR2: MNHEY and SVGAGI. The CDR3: CASSNRGLSSYEQYF. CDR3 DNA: TGTGCCAGCAGTAACAGGGGACTGAGCTCCTACGAGCAGTACTTC.

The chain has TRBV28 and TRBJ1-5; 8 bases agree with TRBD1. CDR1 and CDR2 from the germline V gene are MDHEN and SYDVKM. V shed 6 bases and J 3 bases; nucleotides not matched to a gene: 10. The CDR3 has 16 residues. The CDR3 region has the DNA TGTGCCAGCAGGGGTGGAGGGACAGGAGACAATCAGCCCCAGCATTTT. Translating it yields CASRGGGTGDNQPQHF. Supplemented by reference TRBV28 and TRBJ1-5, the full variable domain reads DVKVTQSSRYLVKRTGEKVFLECVQDMDHENMFWYRQDPGLGLRLIYFSYDVKMKEKGDIPEGYSVSREKKERFSLILESASTNQTSMYLCASRGGGTGDNQPQHFGDGTRLSIL.

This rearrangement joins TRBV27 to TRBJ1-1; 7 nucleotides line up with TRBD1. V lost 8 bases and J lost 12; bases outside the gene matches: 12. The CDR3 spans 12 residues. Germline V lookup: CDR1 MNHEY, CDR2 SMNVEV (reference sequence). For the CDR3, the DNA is TGTGCCAGCCGACCACCGGGACAGAGTACTTTCTTT. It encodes CASRPPGQSTFF.